This T cell receptor beta chain was retrieved from a study of CD8 T cells in Susac syndrome. CDR3 length: 12 amino acids. Trimming took 3 bases from V and 5 from J, leaving 5 bases between them. Germline CDR1 reads MNHEY; CDR2 reads SMNVEV (reference sequence). Sequencing targeted TCR beta in T cells from blood (CD8+ and CD4+). Healthy donors were controls matched for age and sex. With random hexamers, 0.5 to 1 ug RNA was reverse transcribed. Coverage of TCR beta CDR3 amplification by immunoSEQ multiplex PCR extended to 54 Vbeta and 13 Jbeta. One entry per CDR3 protein results from TCRdb running MiXCR on the immunoSEQ multiplex PCR reads. The table includes about 140,000 distinct CDR3 sequences, 85% to 95% detected once. This clonotype was observed a few times.

The specimen was CD8+ T cells from PBMCs. V usage is TRBV27 and J usage is TRBJ2-1; D uncertain. This sequence was found in a human donor in good health. The CDR3 sequence is CASSLGHNEQFF. The CDR3, as DNA: TGTGCCAGCAGTTTGGGCCACAATGAGCAGTTCTTC.